Each of the 32 T cell receptor beta chains below was sequenced from the same sample in a study of neoadjuvant nivolumab and ipilimumab in lung cancer. Only in-frame clones appear in the TCRdb table, and some are missing; sequencing was by immunoSEQ multiplex PCR. The sample consists of 28,000 or so clones, approximately 86% of them appearing once. Specimen: tumor tissue, collected after neoadjuvant nivolumab, alone or with ipilimumab, at or shortly before surgery. The receptors stem from an adult with non-small cell lung cancer.

V is TRBV6-5 and J is TRBJ1-1; 7 bases align to TRBD1. Germline V gene data show CDR1 as MNHEY and CDR2 as SVGAGI. The CDR3 spans 14 residues. The trim removed 8 bases at V and 5 bases at J, leaving 11 bases unmatched. CDR3 region: CASVKSGGRTEAFF. The CDR3 bases are TGTGCCAGCGTGAAGTCAGGGGGGCGAACTGAAGCTTTCTTT.

The chain carries TRBV7-2 and TRBJ2-1, with D hard to call. Germline CDR1 reads SGHTA; CDR2 reads FQGNSA. V gave up 2 bases and J gave up 9 bases, with 5 bases separating them. This CDR3 has 11 amino acids. This CDR3 reads CASSLFGEQFF. The CDR3 DNA reads TGTGCCAGCAGCTTATTCGGTGAGCAGTTCTTC.

This clone appeared once. The DNA of the CDR3 is TGTGCCAGCAGCTTAGGGGCAGGGAAGGCTTCATCTGGAAACACCATATATTTT. Its translation is CASSLGAGKASSGNTIYF. The chain carries TRBV7-9 and TRBJ1-3; TRBD1 is a possible D gene (5 bases). This CDR3 is 18 amino acids long. Germline V gene sequence: CDR1 SEHNR, CDR2 FQNEAQ (reference sequence). V shed 1 base and J shed 1 base, with 17 bases lying between them.

The chain employs TRBV7-2 and TRBJ2-1; unclear D gene. The CDR3 loop spans 14 amino acids. Per germline, CDR1 SGHTA and CDR2 FQGNSA. The V and J ends lost 1 base and 3 bases respectively, with 7 bases between them. The chain's CDR3 is CASSLDSYYNEQFF. CDR3 nucleotides: TGTGCCAGCAGCTTAGACAGCTACTACAATGAGCAGTTCTTC.

This chain uses TRBV7-6 with TRBJ1-2; D is unresolved. The CDR3 loop spans 15 amino acids. The V end lost 1 base, the J end lost 3 bases, and 12 bases lay between the germline ends. Germline V gene lookup returns CDR1 SGHVS and CDR2 FNYEAQ. The CDR3 DNA sequence: TGTGCCAGCAGCTTAGTAGCGGGCTCCTACTATGGCTACACCTTC. Translated: CASSLVAGSYYGYTF.

The rearrangement joins TRBV11-2 to TRBJ2-3, with 8 bases lining up with TRBD2. The CDR3 has 14 amino acids. Germline CDR1 reads SGHAT; CDR2 reads FQNNGV. V lost 6 bases and J lost 7; bases outside the gene matches: 9. The CDR3 DNA reads as TGTGCCAGCAGAACGGGAGGGCCTCGGAATACGCAGTATTTT. Residues: CASRTGGPRNTQYF. Full variable domain (remainder filled in from reference TRBV11-2 and TRBJ2-3): EAGVAQSPRYKIIEKRQSVAFWCNPISGHATLYWYQQILGQGPKLLIQFQNNGVVDDSQLPKDRFSAERLKGVDSTLKIQPAKLEDSAVYLCASRTGGPRNTQYFGPGTRLTVL.

The V gene is TRBV7-3, the J gene TRBJ2-3; D ambiguous. The CDR3 is made up of 16 amino acids. Trimming left V 0 bases short and J 2 bases short, with 12 bases between. Germline CDR1 and CDR2: SGHTA and FQGTGA. Here the CDR3 reads CASSLTGRINTDTQYF. The CDR3 DNA sequence: TGTGCCAGCAGCTTAACCGGAAGAATAAACACAGATACGCAGTATTTT.

This chain's CDR3 is CASRATGHSGNTIYF. CDR3 sequence (DNA): TGTGCCAGCAGGGCGACGGGTCACTCTGGAAACACCATATATTTT. The chain is built from TRBV2 and TRBJ1-3; D gene ambiguous. V was clipped by 6 bases and J by 0 bases, with 12 bases between them. This CDR3 is 15 amino acids long. Germline CDR1 and CDR2: SNHLY and FYNNEI.

The chain recombines TRBV6-5 with TRBJ2-7; D could derive from TRBD1 or TRBD2 (5 bases each). CDR1 MNHEY and CDR2 SVGAGI come from the germline V gene. Trimming shortened V by 2 bases and J by 7 bases, and 15 bases separated the two germline ends. This CDR3 spans 14 amino acids. The CDR3 loop is CASSYLEGQGEQYF. The CDR3 bases are TGTGCCAGCAGTTACCTAGAGGGGCAGGGTGAGCAGTACTTC.

The CDR3 protein is CASSFGRSYEQYF. As DNA, the CDR3 is TGTGCCAGCAGCTTCGGCCGCTCCTACGAGCAGTACTTC. The chain combines TRBV5-6 with TRBJ2-7, with D unclear. This CDR3 is built from 13 residues. Germline-derived CDR1 and CDR2 are SGHDT and YYEEEE. Trimming removed 2 bases from V and 0 bases from J, with 6 bases in between.

Written as DNA, the CDR3 is TGTGCCAGACAAAGGACTGAAGCTTTCTTT. This translates into CARQRTEAFF. The gene calls are TRBV30 and TRBJ1-1; D is ambiguous. CDR3 size: 10 residues. Trimming stripped 8 bases from V and 5 bases from J, with 9 bases between. CDR1 GTSNPN and CDR2 SVGIG come from the germline V gene (reference sequence).

This clone has only one observation. V usage is TRBV2 and J usage is TRBJ2-5; 8 bases are shared with TRBD2. After removal of 7 bases from V and 3 bases from J, the junction contained 10 bases not matched to a gene. The CDR3 extends over 15 amino acids. CDR1 and CDR2 (germline): SNHLY, FYNNEI. CDR3 coding DNA: TGTGCCAGCAATCCAGACGGGAGGGTAGAAGAGACCCAGTACTTC. Translation: CASNPDGRVEETQYF. Supplemented by reference TRBV2 and TRBJ2-5, the full variable domain reads EPEVTQTPSHQVTQMGQEVILRCVPISNHLYFYWYRQILGQKVEFLVSFYNNEISEKSEIFDDQFSVERPDGSNFTLKIRSTKLEDSAMYFCASNPDGRVEETQYFGPGTRLLVL.

The chain has TRBV10-3 and TRBJ1-1; TRBD1 agrees at 8 bases. The V gene end was trimmed by 6 bases and the J gene end by 5 bases; junction bases not matched to a gene: 8. Germline CDR1 reads ENHRY; CDR2 reads SYGVKD. The CDR3 totals 14 residues. CDR3 region: CAISLQTGETEAFF. The CDR3, as DNA: TGTGCCATCAGCCTTCAGACAGGGGAAACTGAAGCTTTCTTT.

This clone was seen only a few times. This sequence joins TRBV7-2 and TRBJ1-1, with no clear D. V dropped 1 base and J dropped 2 bases, with 5 bases sitting between them. Germline V CDR1 and CDR2: SGHTA, FQGNSA. The CDR3 is 13 residues long. The CDR3 is CASSLGANTEAFF. CDR3 nucleotide sequence: TGTGCCAGCAGCTTAGGCGCCAACACTGAAGCTTTCTTT.

The CDR3 region is CASSQDLFGTDYGYTF. In DNA form, the CDR3 reads TGCGCCAGCAGCCAAGATCTTTTCGGGACCGACTATGGCTACACCTTC. The rearrangement joins TRBV4-3 to TRBJ1-2; D may be TRBD1 (5 bases). In germline, CDR1 is LGHNA, CDR2 YSLEER. The CDR3 runs 16 residues. The V end lost 0 bases, the J end lost 3 bases, and 14 bases lay between the germline ends.

This chain links TRBV7-3 with TRBJ2-1; 10 bases agree with TRBD2. CDR3 length: 15 amino acids. Germline CDR1 is SGHTA and CDR2 is FQGTGA. V trimming: 5 bases; J trimming: 3 bases; junction bases outside the gene matches: 4. The CDR3 DNA reads as TGTGCCAGCAGCCTAGCGGGAGCGGGCTACAATGAGCAGTTCTTC. Amino acids: CASSLAGAGYNEQFF.

This rearrangement joins TRBV6-5 to TRBJ1-6, with no clear D. This CDR3 has 16 amino acids. From germline, CDR1 is MNHEY and CDR2 SVGAGI. Trimming took off 2 bases at V and 6 bases at J, with 14 bases between the two ends. Here the CDR3 reads CASSYKFGQVNSPLHF. Here the CDR3 DNA reads TGTGCCAGCAGTTACAAGTTTGGGCAGGTTAATTCACCCCTCCACTTT.

The chain links TRBV18 to TRBJ2-5; 10 nucleotides agree with TRBD1. The CDR3 runs to 15 residues. Germline values: CDR1 KGHSH, CDR2 LQKENI. Unmatched junction bases numbered 7, after V lost 5 bases and J lost 4 bases. The CDR3 DNA sequence: TGTGCCAGCTCAGCTACCGGGACAGGGGTAGAGACCCAGTACTTC. As protein: CASSATGTGVETQYF.

The chain links TRBV6-5 to TRBJ2-7; D gene ambiguous. This CDR3 contains 14 residues. Germline values: CDR1 MNHEY, CDR2 SVGAGI. The V end was cut by 0 bases, the J end by 0 bases, with 6 bases between. DNA for the CDR3: TGTGCCAGCAGTTACTCATACTTCTCCTACGAGCAGTACTTC. Translation: CASSYSYFSYEQYF.

The V and J genes are TRBV6-5 and TRBJ1-2, with 8 bases lining up with TRBD1. The V gene end was trimmed by 0 bases and the J gene end by 5 bases; junction bases not matched to a gene: 8. The length of the CDR3 is 16 residues. Germline V gene sequence: CDR1 MNHEY, CDR2 SVGAGI. CDR3 residues: CASSYSVGQDNYGYTF. CDR3 DNA: TGTGCCAGCAGTTACTCGGTGGGACAGGATAATTATGGCTACACCTTC.

The chain uses TRBV11-1 and TRBJ1-6; D might be TRBD1 (5 bases). CDR1 and CDR2 (germline): SGHAT, FQDESV (reference sequence). The CDR3 runs 14 residues. The germline V and J ends were trimmed by 3 bases and 8 bases, with 11 bases remaining between them. The CDR3 sequence is CASSFRQGHSPLHF. The CDR3 DNA follows: TGTGCCAGCAGCTTCCGGCAGGGCCATTCACCCCTCCACTTT.

V usage is TRBV18 and J usage is TRBJ2-7; 8 nucleotides line up with TRBD2. Germline trimming cut 0 bases from V and 3 bases from J; bases unmatched to any gene: 1. CDR3 length equals 14 residues. Per germline, CDR1 KGHSH and CDR2 LQKENI. DNA for the CDR3: TGTGCCAGCTCACCACCGGGACTAGTCTACGAGCAGTACTTC. It encodes CASSPPGLVYEQYF.

Concerning this clone itself: Other DNA sequences in this sample translate to the same CDR3. The gene calls are TRBV18 and TRBJ2-7; 7 bases are a match to TRBD1. Germline V CDR1 and CDR2: KGHSH, LQKENI. The CDR3 totals 14 residues. With 1 base clipped from V and 3 bases from J, the junction kept 3 bases outside the gene matches. Written as DNA, the CDR3 is TGTGCCAGCTCACCACGCCAGGGGGTCTACGAGCAGTACTTC. Protein sequence: CASSPRQGVYEQYF.

The rearrangement links TRBV7-2 to TRBJ2-7, with a tentative D call TRBD2 (5 bases). The CDR3 is made up of 14 amino acids. The germline gives CDR1 SGHTA, CDR2 FQGNSA. V was trimmed by 5 bases and J by 3 bases, leaving 14 bases between them. CDR3 bases: TGTGCCAGCAGCGTCCGGGAAAAAGACTACGAGCAGTACTTC. This translates into CASSVREKDYEQYF.

This clone occurred once. This sequence joins TRBV10-3 and TRBJ1-1, with D unclear. The CDR3 has 13 residues. Trimming took off 6 bases at V and 3 bases at J, with 11 bases between the two ends. CDR1 and CDR2 (germline): ENHRY, SYGVKD. DNA for the CDR3: TGTGCCATCAGGGGTCGTGAGGACACTGAAGCTTTCTTT. As protein: CAIRGREDTEAFF.

CDR3 nucleotides: TGTGCCAGCAGCCCGAGGGTGGGGGGCGCGGGGAATCAGCCCCAGCATTTT. Translation gives CASSPRVGGAGNQPQHF. This rearrangement joins TRBV5-5 to TRBJ1-5; maybe TRBD1 (6 bases). Trimming left V 4 bases short and J 4 bases short, with 21 bases between. Germline CDR1 is SGHKS and CDR2 is YYEKEE (reference sequence). CDR3 length: 17 amino acids.

The chain carries TRBV5-4 and TRBJ2-1, with 9 bases identical to TRBD2. Germline trimming cut 1 base from V and 7 bases from J; bases unmatched to any gene: 9. The germline CDR1 and CDR2 sequences are SGHNT and YYREEE (reference sequence). The CDR3 runs 16 residues. The CDR3 DNA reads as TGTGCCAGCAGCTTGCGGAGGGCTAGCGGGAATAATGAGCAGTTCTTC. Protein product: CASSLRRASGNNEQFF.

V and J are TRBV28 and TRBJ1-2; D is unresolved. The germline CDR1 and CDR2 sequences are MDHEN and SYDVKM. Trimming left V 2 bases short and J 4 bases short, with 11 bases between. The CDR3 has 14 residues. In nucleotides, the CDR3 is TGTGCCAGCAGTTTACTTAGCCCCCCCTATGGCTACACCTTC. Translating it yields CASSLLSPPYGYTF.

The chain recombines TRBV13 with TRBJ1-1, with D possibly being TRBD1 (5 bases). Germline CDR1 PRHDT, CDR2 FYEKMQ (reference sequence). The CDR3 is 15 residues long. Trimming took off 5 bases at V and 7 bases at J, with 20 bases between the two ends. CDR3 bases: TGTGCCAGCAGCCGACGGCGGGAGGGGTCGGGTGAAGCTTTCTTT. Translated, it gives CASSRRREGSGEAFF.

V usage is TRBV4-1 and J usage is TRBJ2-7; D possibly uses TRBD1 or TRBD2 (5 bases each). The CDR3 has 15 residues. V gave up 5 bases and J gave up 0 bases, with 14 bases separating them. CDR1 and CDR2 (germline): MGHRA, YSYEKL. CDR3 loop: CASSEGRGSSYEQYF. CDR3 DNA: TGCGCCAGCAGCGAGGGAAGGGGCAGCTCCTACGAGCAGTACTTC.

This clone has only one observation. CDR3 nucleotide sequence: TGCAGCGTTGGATGGGGACAGCGCAAAAGCTCCTACGAGCAGTACTTC. This gives the protein CSVGWGQRKSSYEQYF. The chain employs TRBV29-1 and TRBJ2-7, with 7 bases that match TRBD1. CDR1 is SQVTM, CDR2 ANQGSEA, per germline. The V segment lost 4 bases and the J segment 0 bases; nucleotides outside the gene matches: 12. The CDR3 covers 16 residues.

DNA of the CDR3: TGTGCCAGCAGTTACGTCGGCGCGACGAACACAGATACGCAGTATTTT. Protein: CASSYVGATNTDTQYF. This chain joins TRBV6-5 and TRBJ2-3; D is unresolved. CDR1 is MNHEY and CDR2 is SVGAGI in the germline V gene. V was trimmed by 2 bases and J by 2 bases, leaving 14 bases between them. The CDR3 loop spans 16 amino acids.